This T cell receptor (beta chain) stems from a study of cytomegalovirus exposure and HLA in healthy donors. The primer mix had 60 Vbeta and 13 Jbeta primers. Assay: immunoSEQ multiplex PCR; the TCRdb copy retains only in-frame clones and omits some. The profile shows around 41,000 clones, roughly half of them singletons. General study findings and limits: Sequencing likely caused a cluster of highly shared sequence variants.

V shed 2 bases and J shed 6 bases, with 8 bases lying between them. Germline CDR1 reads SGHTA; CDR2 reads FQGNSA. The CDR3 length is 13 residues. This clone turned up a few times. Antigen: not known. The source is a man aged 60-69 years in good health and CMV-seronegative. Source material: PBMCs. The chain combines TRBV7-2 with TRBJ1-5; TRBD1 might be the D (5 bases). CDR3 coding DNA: TGTGCCAGCAGCTTACAGGGTAGTCAGCCCCAGCATTTT. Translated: CASSLQGSQPQHF.